The rows below give T cell receptor beta chains drawn from one sample of a study of cytomegalovirus exposure and HLA in healthy donors. Assay: immunoSEQ multiplex PCR; the TCRdb copy retains only in-frame clones and omits some. Here the sample spans about 180,000 clones, 85% being singletons. The sample consisted of PBMCs. These TCRs come from a man between 18 and 29 years old in good health and CMV-seropositive. Both conserved end residues are part of each CDR3. A D gene is named only where the DNA matches it firmly. Size tells how often a clone was seen (once, few, many) or the class of an expanded clone, and some rows leave it out.

CDR3 length	V gene	D gene	clone size	J gene	CDR3 protein	CDR3 DNA
17	TRBV7-2	TRBD2	-	TRBJ2-7	CASSLSSGRAEPYEQYF	TGTGCCAGCAGCTTATCTAGCGGGAGGGCCGAGCCCTACGAGCAGTACTTC
13	TRBV28	-	-	TRBJ2-7	CASSLSQGYEQYF	TGTGCCAGCAGTTTAAGCCAGGGCTACGAGCAGTACTTC
15	TRBV11-3	-	-	TRBJ2-7	CASSLSQGSSYEQYF	TGTGCCAGCAGCTTAAGTCAGGGTAGCTCCTACGAGCAGTACTTC
14	TRBV5-4	TRBD1	-	TRBJ2-7	CASNIDRGGNEQYF	TGTGCCAGCAACATTGACAGGGGAGGAAACGAGCAGTACTTC
16	TRBV10-3	TRBD1	-	TRBJ2-3	CATWDSLSASTDTQYF	TGTGCCACCTGGGACAGCCTCAGTGCTAGCACAGATACGCAGTATTTT
14	TRBV27	-	-	TRBJ2-2	CASSQQGHTGELFF	TGTGCCAGCAGTCAACAGGGTCACACCGGGGAGCTGTTTTTT
13	TRBV19	-	-	TRBJ1-1	CASRIAENTEAFF	TGTGCCAGTAGGATTGCAGAGAACACTGAAGCTTTCTTT
14	TRBV5-4	-	-	TRBJ2-7	CASSRDPGNYEQYF	TGTGCCAGCAGCCGGGATCCGGGGAACTACGAGCAGTACTTC
12	TRBV7-6	-	-	TRBJ2-7	CASSPDAGEQYF	TGTGCCAGCAGTCCCGACGCGGGCGAGCAGTACTTC
13	TRBV27	-	once	TRBJ1-1	CASSLEVSTEAFF	TGTGCCAGCAGTTTGGAGGTGAGCACTGAAGCTTTCTTT
15	TRBV19	TRBD1	-	TRBJ2-7	CASSIVRTGAYEQYF	TGTGCCAGTAGTATAGTACGGACAGGGGCCTACGAGCAGTACTTC
14	TRBV4-1	-	-	TRBJ1-5	CASSQELGGQPQHF	TGCGCCAGCAGCCAAGAGCTAGGGGGACAGCCCCAGCATTTT
15	TRBV9	TRBD2	-	TRBJ2-1	CASSAGGGHYNEQFF	TGTGCCAGCAGCGCCGGGGGGGGGCACTACAATGAGCAGTTCTTC
16	TRBV5-1	-	-	TRBJ2-6	CASSLPGSAGANVLTF	TGCGCCAGCAGCTTGCCGGGGAGCGCTGGGGCCAACGTCCTGACTTTC
14	TRBV5-1	TRBD1	-	TRBJ2-1	CASSPGQAYNEQFF	TGCGCCAGCAGCCCGGGACAGGCCTACAATGAGCAGTTCTTC
12	TRBV30	TRBD1	-	TRBJ1-1	CAFNRGNTEAFF	TGTGCCTTCAACAGGGGGAACACTGAAGCTTTCTTT
14	TRBV14	-	-	TRBJ2-3	CASSQLKQADTQYF	TGTGCCAGCAGCCAACTAAAGCAGGCAGATACGCAGTATTTT
15	TRBV6-5	-	few	TRBJ2-7	CASSYSGTTLYEQYF	TGTGCCAGCAGTTACTCCGGGACAACACTCTACGAGCAGTACTTC
14	TRBV28	TRBD2	once	TRBJ2-7	CASSLSMKREDWYF	TGTGCCAGCAGTTTGTCGATGAAGCGGGAGGATTGGTACTTC
14	TRBV4-2	TRBD2	few	TRBJ2-7	CASSRLAVGYEQYF	TGTGCCAGCAGCCGACTAGCGGTCGGCTACGAGCAGTACTTC
13	TRBV29-1	-	-	TRBJ2-1	CSADGSRYNEQFF	TGCAGCGCCGACGGGTCACGGTACAATGAGCAGTTCTTC
14	TRBV9	-	-	TRBJ2-1	CASSLYGTHNEQFF	TGTGCCAGCAGCTTGTACGGGACACACAATGAGCAGTTCTTC
13	TRBV4-1	-	few	TRBJ1-2	CASSQERGYGYTF	TGCGCCAGCAGCCAAGAAAGAGGGTATGGCTACACCTTC
14	TRBV5-1	-	-	TRBJ2-7	CASSYPGEGYEQYF	TGCGCCAGCAGCTACCCGGGTGAGGGCTACGAGCAGTACTTC
16	TRBV15	TRBD2	-	TRBJ2-1	CATSRDPGGGFNEQFF	TGTGCCACCAGCAGAGATCCAGGCGGGGGATTCAATGAGCAGTTCTTC
13	TRBV2	-	-	TRBJ1-1	CASRRQVPAEAFF	TGTGCCAGCAGAAGACAGGTACCTGCTGAAGCTTTCTTT
13	TRBV6-6	-	-	TRBJ2-7	CASSIGASYEQYF	TGTGCCAGCAGTATAGGGGCAAGCTACGAGCAGTACTTC
14	TRBV6-5	TRBD1	-	TRBJ2-7	CASSKRGQAYEQYF	TGTGCCAGCAGTAAAAGGGGACAGGCCTACGAGCAGTACTTC
17	TRBV4-1	TRBD1	-	TRBJ2-7	CASSQWAKGTGRYEQYF	TGCGCCAGCAGCCAGTGGGCTAAGGGGACAGGCCGTTACGAGCAGTACTTC
12	TRBV6-1	-	few	TRBJ1-6	CASRETDSPLHF	TGTGCCAGCAGGGAGACAGATTCACCCCTCCACTTT
15	TRBV7-9	-	-	TRBJ2-7	CASSGRLGGPGEQYF	TGTGCCAGCAGCGGGCGCTTGGGGGGGCCGGGCGAGCAGTACTTC
15	TRBV21-1	-	-	TRBJ2-3	CASRRTSGCTDTQYF	TGTGCCAGCCGGAGGACTAGCGGGTGCACAGATACGCAGTATTTT
14	TRBV5-1	-	-	TRBJ2-1	CASAGGSEGNEQFF	TGCGCCAGCGCCGGGGGTTCAGAAGGCAATGAGCAGTTCTTC
14	TRBV2	-	-	TRBJ2-1	CASSADMMGNEQFF	TGTGCCAGCAGTGCGGACATGATGGGAAATGAGCAGTTCTTC
13	TRBV30	TRBD1	-	TRBJ2-7	CATRTGAFYEQYF	TGTGCCACCCGGACAGGGGCTTTCTACGAGCAGTACTTC
14	TRBV27	-	-	TRBJ2-1	CASTIATGFHEQFF	TGTGCCAGCACTATCGCTACAGGGTTCCATGAGCAGTTCTTC
15	TRBV15	TRBD2	-	TRBJ2-5	CATGRMGLGQETQYF	TGTGCCACCGGTCGAATGGGACTAGGCCAAGAGACCCAGTACTTC
15	TRBV27	-	-	TRBJ2-2	CASSLRTAILGELFF	TGTGCCAGCAGTTTACGGACAGCTATTCTCGGGGAGCTGTTTTTT
16	TRBV27	-	-	TRBJ1-4	CASSSSQLGVREKLFF	TGTGCCAGCAGTTCCTCTCAACTCGGTGTTCGTGAAAAACTGTTTTTT
15	TRBV7-6	TRBD2	-	TRBJ2-7	CASSALAGGSEGQYF	TGTGCCAGCAGTGCCCTAGCGGGAGGTTCAGAAGGGCAGTACTTC
13	TRBV28	-	-	TRBJ1-1	CASSPGHITEAFF	TGTGCCAGCAGCCCCGGACATATCACTGAAGCTTTCTTT
14	TRBV27	TRBD1	-	TRBJ2-1	CATSGTGVYNEQFF	TGTGCCACCTCCGGGACAGGGGTCTACAATGAGCAGTTCTTC
15	TRBV11-2	-	-	TRBJ2-1	CASSSPRGSYNEQFF	TGTGCCAGCAGCTCCCCCCGGGGCTCCTACAATGAGCAGTTCTTC
14	TRBV4-1	-	-	TRBJ2-1	CASSQLTAYNEQFF	TGCGCCAGCAGCCAATTGACAGCGTACAATGAGCAGTTCTTC
14	TRBV9	TRBD1	-	TRBJ2-7	CASSPGTGDYEQYF	TGTGCCAGCAGCCCCGGGACAGGCGACTACGAGCAGTACTTC
13	TRBV2	-	-	TRBJ2-5	CASSVGYRETQYF	TGTGCCAGCAGTGTTGGCTACAGGGAGACCCAGTACTTC
12	TRBV30	TRBD1	-	TRBJ1-2	CAWSVLGTGFTF	TGTGCCTGGAGTGTACTAGGGACAGGGTTCACCTTC
16	TRBV5-1	TRBD1	-	TRBJ1-4	CASSAGTANLGEKLFF	TGCGCCAGCAGCGCCGGGACAGCGAATCTCGGAGAAAAACTGTTTTTT
13	TRBV30	TRBD1	-	TRBJ2-7	CAWKGRGRPEQYF	TGTGCCTGGAAAGGCAGGGGGCGGCCCGAGCAGTACTTC
16	TRBV5-4	TRBD2	-	TRBJ2-3	CASRTAGGPGGDTQYF	TGTGCCAGCAGGACCGCGGGAGGGCCGGGAGGTGATACGCAGTATTTT
13	TRBV28	-	-	TRBJ1-5	CASSKGNHQPQHF	TGTGCCAGCAGTAAGGGGAACCATCAGCCCCAGCATTTT
13	TRBV6-1	-	-	TRBJ2-7	CASIRGTSYEQYF	TGTGCCAGCATTAGGGGCACTTCCTACGAGCAGTACTTC